The clone carrying this T cell receptor beta chain was recorded a few times. What it recognizes is unknown. This record belongs to a study of beta chain features in type 1 diabetes. Study-wide results and caveats: Significant though moderate, a shortening of TCRB CDR3s appeared in all four CD4+ subsets of Type 1 diabetes patients. Reads derived from cDNA could over-represent cells showing high TCR expression.

The authors reverse transcribed all of the isolated RNA, so sequencing captured expressed TCRB transcripts. The protocol was immunoSEQ multiplex PCR, while the TCRdb copy is restricted to in-frame clones and leaves out a portion. The sample lists around 500,000 clones; over 10% were seen once. Looked up from germline, CDR1 is SEHNR and CDR2 is FQNEAQ (reference sequence). The CDR3 has 15 residues. The germline V and J ends were trimmed by 3 bases and 0 bases, with 8 bases remaining between them. The V gene is TRBV7-9, the J gene TRBJ1-4, with D perhaps TRBD1 (5 bases). The clonotype was recovered from a woman under 30 in good health. Input material: naive CD4+ T cells from blood. CDR3 amino acids: CASSFGGTTNEKLFF. Written as DNA, the CDR3 is TGTGCCAGCAGCTTCGGGGGGACAACTAATGAAAAACTGTTTTTT.